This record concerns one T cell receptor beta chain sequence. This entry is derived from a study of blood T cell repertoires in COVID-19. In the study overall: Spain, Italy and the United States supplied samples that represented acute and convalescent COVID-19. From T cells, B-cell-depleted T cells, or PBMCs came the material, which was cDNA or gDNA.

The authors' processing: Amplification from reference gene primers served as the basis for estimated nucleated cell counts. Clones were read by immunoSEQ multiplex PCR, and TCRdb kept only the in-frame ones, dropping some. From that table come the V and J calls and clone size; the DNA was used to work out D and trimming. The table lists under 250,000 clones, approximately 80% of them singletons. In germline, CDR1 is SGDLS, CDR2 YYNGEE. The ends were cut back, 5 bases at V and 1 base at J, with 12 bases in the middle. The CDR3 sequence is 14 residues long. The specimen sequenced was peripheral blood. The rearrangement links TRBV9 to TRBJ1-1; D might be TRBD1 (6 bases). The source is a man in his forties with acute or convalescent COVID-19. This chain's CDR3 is CASRRMTGNTEAFF. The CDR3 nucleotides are TGTGCCAGCAGACGGATGACAGGGAACACTGAAGCTTTCTTT.